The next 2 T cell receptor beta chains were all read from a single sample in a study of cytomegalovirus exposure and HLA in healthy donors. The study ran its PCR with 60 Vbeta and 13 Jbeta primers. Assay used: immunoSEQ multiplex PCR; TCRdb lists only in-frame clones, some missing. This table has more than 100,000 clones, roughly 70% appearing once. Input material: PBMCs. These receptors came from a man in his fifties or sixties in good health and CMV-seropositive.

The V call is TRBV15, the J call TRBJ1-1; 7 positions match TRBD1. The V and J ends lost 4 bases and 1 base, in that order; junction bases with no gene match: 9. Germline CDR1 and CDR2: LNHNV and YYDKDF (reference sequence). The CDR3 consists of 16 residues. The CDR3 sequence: CATSKGPGQRNTEAFF. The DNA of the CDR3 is TGTGCCACCAGCAAGGGTCCGGGACAGCGGAACACTGAAGCTTTCTTT. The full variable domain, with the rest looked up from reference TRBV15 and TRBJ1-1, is DAMVIQNPRYQVTQFGKPVTLSCSQTLNHNVMYWYQQKSSQAPKLLFHYYDKDFNNEADTPDNFQSRRPNTSFCFLDIRSPGLGDTAMYLCATSKGPGQRNTEAFFGQGTRLTVV.

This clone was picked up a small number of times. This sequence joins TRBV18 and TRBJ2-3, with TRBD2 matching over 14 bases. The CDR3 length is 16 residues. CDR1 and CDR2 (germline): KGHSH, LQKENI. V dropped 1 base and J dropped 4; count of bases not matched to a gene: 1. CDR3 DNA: TGTGCCAGCTCACCACGACTAGCGGGAGGGGCAGATACGCAGTATTTT. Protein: CASSPRLAGGADTQYF.